Following are 32 T cell receptor beta chains from one sample sequenced in a study of OX40 agonist ivuxolimab in advanced cancers. Sequencing was performed with immunoSEQ multiplex PCR; in TCRdb, only in-frame clones are kept and a portion is missing. The sample lists more than 45,000 clones, over 65% occurring once. Material: CD4+ or CD8+ T cells sorted from blood, obtained in a trial of the OX40 agonist ivuxolimab. These receptors all stem from an adult with an advanced solid tumor such as melanoma, head and neck, liver or kidney cancer.

The V call is TRBV9, the J call TRBJ2-7; 11 positions match TRBD2. CDR1 is SGDLS and CDR2 is YYNGEE in the germline V gene. J gave up 3 bases and V 3 bases, and 2 bases lay outside the gene matches. This CDR3 region has 14 residues. CDR3 region: CASSEGTSGYEQYF. The CDR3 region has the DNA TGTGCCAGCAGCGAGGGGACTAGCGGCTACGAGCAGTACTTC.

CDR3 sequence: CASSLDRSPANEQFF. CDR3 DNA sequence: TGTGCCAGCAGCTTGGACCGGAGTCCCGCCAATGAGCAGTTCTTC. The J gene is TRBJ2-1, the V gene TRBV5-4; D call uncertain. Trimming removed 0 bases at V and 6 bases at J, with 13 bases between. The CDR3 is 15 residues long. Germline CDR1 SGHNT, CDR2 YYREEE (reference sequence).

Concerning this clone itself: An end of the junction differs from the germline gene, which may be a read error. V gene TRBV2 combines with J gene TRBJ1-5, with D maybe TRBD1 (5 bases). Germline loops: CDR1 SNHLY, CDR2 FYNNEI. The CDR3 covers 15 residues. CDR3 coding DNA: TGTGCCCGCAGGGCTGGCGAAAAGGGCTATCAGCCCCAGCATTTT. The encoded protein is CARRAGEKGYQPQHF.

The V call is TRBV14, the J call TRBJ1-2, with a weak D call TRBD1 (5 bases). CDR1 and CDR2 from the germline V gene are SGHDN and FVKESK. This CDR3 region has 15 residues. V shed 1 base and J shed 7 bases, with 16 bases lying between them. CDR3 in DNA: TGTGCCAGCAGCCAAGCGTCAGGACAACGGAGTGGCTACACCTTC. It translates to CASSQASGQRSGYTF.

The chain couples TRBV6-1 to TRBJ2-5, with 7 bases matching TRBD2. Germline CDR1 reads MNHNS; CDR2 reads SASEGT. The V segment lost 10 bases and the J segment 0 bases; nucleotides outside the gene matches: 5. The CDR3 consists of 13 residues. CDR3 sequence: CATSLADQETQYF. The CDR3 nucleotides read TGTGCCACCTCCCTAGCGGACCAAGAGACCCAGTACTTC.

This clone was counted between two and nine times. The chain recombines TRBV2 with TRBJ1-6; no firm D call. V was clipped by 6 bases and J by 5 bases, with 14 bases between them. Germline V gene lookup returns CDR1 SNHLY and CDR2 FYNNEI. CDR3 size: 15 residues. DNA for the CDR3: TGTGCCAGCAGGAAAACACCAGCAGATAATTCACCCCTCCACTTT. It yields the protein CASRKTPADNSPLHF.

The sample holds one count of this clone. The V and J genes are TRBV7-2 and TRBJ1-2, with unresolved D. CDR1 SGHTA and CDR2 FQGNSA come from the germline V gene. Trimming stripped 5 bases from V and 7 bases from J, with 14 bases between. This CDR3 is built from 13 residues. CDR3 amino acids: CASSRQEHGGYTF. DNA of the CDR3: TGTGCCAGCAGCCGTCAGGAGCATGGTGGCTACACCTTC.

The chain recombines TRBV6-5 with TRBJ1-2; 9 nucleotides agree with TRBD1. The germline gives CDR1 MNHEY, CDR2 SVGAGI. The V and J ends lost 2 bases and 5 bases, in that order; junction bases with no gene match: 9. The length of the CDR3 is 16 residues. The CDR3 coding sequence is TGTGCCAGCAGTTACGACCCGACAGGGGGTATTTATGGCTACACCTTC. This sequence encodes CASSYDPTGGIYGYTF.

This sequence joins TRBV27 and TRBJ2-2; D not certain. The germline CDR1 and CDR2 sequences are MNHEY and SMNVEV (reference sequence). The CDR3 loop spans 14 amino acids. V was shortened by 1 base and J by 0 bases, with 3 bases between the two germline ends. CDR3 residues: CASSLWANTGELFF. In nucleotides, the CDR3 is TGTGCCAGCAGTTTATGGGCGAACACCGGGGAGCTGTTTTTT.

The chain uses TRBV4-2 and TRBJ1-4, with 10 bases that match TRBD1. Germline V gene lookup returns CDR1 LGHNA and CDR2 YNFKEQ. The CDR3 contains 14 residues. The V gene end was trimmed by 4 bases and the J gene end by 7 bases; junction bases not matched to a gene: 3. Written as DNA, the CDR3 is TGTGCCAGCAGCCGGGACAGGGGTTCTGAAAAACTGTTTTTT. It is translated as CASSRDRGSEKLFF.

This clone was observed a single time. V gene TRBV10-3 combines with J gene TRBJ2-5; possibly TRBD1 for D (6 bases). The CDR3 contains 12 residues. Germline loops: CDR1 ENHRY, CDR2 SYGVKD. Trimming stripped 5 bases from V and 5 bases from J, with 9 bases between. CDR3 protein: CAISSGAETQYF. The CDR3 coding sequence is TGTGCCATCAGTTCAGGGGCTGAGACCCAGTACTTC.

This chain links TRBV5-1 with TRBJ1-2, with D possibly TRBD1 on 5 matching bases. The V end was cut by 4 bases, the J end by 0 bases, with 13 bases between. CDR1 SGHRS and CDR2 YFSETQ come from the germline V gene. The CDR3 consists of 15 residues. The CDR3 DNA reads as TGCGCCAGCAGCGTGGGCACAGGAGCTAACTATGGCTACACCTTC. Protein product: CASSVGTGANYGYTF.

This clone was seen a few times. The chain combines TRBV27 with TRBJ1-5, with D uncertain. The CDR3 loop spans 13 amino acids. Between the trimmed V and J ends, which lost 6 bases and 4 bases, there was a span of 10 bases. Germline V gene data show CDR1 as MNHEY and CDR2 as SMNVEV (reference sequence). The CDR3 is CASSPIGNQPQHF. CDR3 nucleotide sequence: TGTGCCAGCAGCCCCATAGGGAATCAGCCCCAGCATTTT.

The V and J genes are TRBV25-1 and TRBJ2-2, with D possibly being TRBD1 or TRBD2 (6 bases each). The CDR3 extends over 16 amino acids. Germline loops: CDR1 MGHDK, CDR2 SYGVNS. V was clipped by 1 base and J by 4 bases, with 13 bases between them. The CDR3 DNA reads TGTGCCAGCAGTGAATTGGGGGGCGAGAGCACCGGGGAGCTGTTTTTT. It translates to CASSELGGESTGELFF.

The CDR3 is CASRTDTRTIYF. CDR3 in DNA: TGTGCCAGCAGGACGGACACCCGAACCATATATTTT. V usage is TRBV2 and J usage is TRBJ1-3; tentative D call: TRBD1 (5 bases). V lost 6 bases and J lost 10, with 13 bases in between. CDR3 length: 12 amino acids. Germline values: CDR1 SNHLY, CDR2 FYNNEI. Full variable domain (rest looked up from reference TRBV2 and TRBJ1-3): EPEVTQTPSHQVTQMGQEVILRCVPISNHLYFYWYRQILGQKVEFLVSFYNNEISEKSEIFDDQFSVERPDGSNFTLKIRSTKLEDSAMYFCASRTDTRTIYFGEGSWLTVV.

This clone has a single count. This chain joins TRBV4-1 and TRBJ1-4; D not certain. The germline V and J ends were trimmed by 4 bases and 9 bases, with 21 bases remaining between them. This CDR3 is built from 16 residues. From germline, CDR1 is MGHRA and CDR2 YSYEKL. CDR3 bases: TGCGCCAGCAGCCGGAACTTCAACCAGGAGCCCCAAAAACTGTTTTTT. Translation gives CASSRNFNQEPQKLFF.

The rearrangement uses TRBV5-4 and TRBJ2-1, with D perhaps assigned TRBD1 or TRBD2 (5 bases each). Germline V gives CDR1 SGHNT, CDR2 YYREEE (reference sequence). Between the trimmed V and J ends, which lost 3 bases and 2 bases, there was a span of 12 bases. This CDR3 spans 15 amino acids. CDR3 coding DNA: TGTGCCAGCAGCTGGGACCTTACGGCCTACAATGAGCAGTTCTTC. Translating gives CASSWDLTAYNEQFF.

The rearrangement joins TRBV19 to TRBJ1-4; perhaps TRBD1 as D (6 bases). Germline CDR1 and CDR2: LNHDA and SQIVND (reference sequence). This CDR3 spans 15 amino acids. The V end lost 6 bases, the J end lost 0 bases, and 11 bases lay between the germline ends. The CDR3 region is CASSVQGATNEKLFF. The CDR3 DNA sequence: TGTGCCAGTAGCGTACAGGGCGCAACTAATGAAAAACTGTTTTTT. Full variable domain (remainder filled in from reference TRBV19 and TRBJ1-4): DGGITQSPKYLFRKEGQNVTLSCEQNLNHDAMYWYRQDPGQGLRLIYYSQIVNDFQKGDIAEGYSVSREKKESFPLTVTSAQKNPTAFYLCASSVQGATNEKLFFGSGTQLSVL.

V is TRBV5-4 and J is TRBJ2-2; D remains unclear. Germline assignment: CDR1 SGHNT and CDR2 YYREEE (reference sequence). V lost 0 bases, J lost 7 bases, and 4 bases lay in between. CDR3 length: 12 amino acids. The CDR3 here is CASSLVGGELFF. CDR3 DNA sequence: TGTGCCAGCAGCTTGGTAGGCGGGGAGCTGTTTTTT.

V usage is TRBV7-2 and J usage is TRBJ2-7; TRBD2 matches at 13 bases. V dropped 1 base and J dropped 2; count of bases not matched to a gene: 8. The CDR3 has 18 amino acids. Germline V gene data show CDR1 as SGHTA and CDR2 as FQGNSA. The CDR3 DNA sequence: TGTGCCAGCAGCTTAGATCAGACTAGCGGGGGGACGCCCTACGAGCAGTACTTC. Translated: CASSLDQTSGGTPYEQYF.

The rearrangement joins TRBV7-8 to TRBJ1-3, with D perhaps TRBD1 (5 bases). With 3 bases removed from V and 1 base from J, the gap between germline ends came to 10 bases. The germline V gene has CDR1 SGHVS and CDR2 FQNEAQ. The CDR3 has 15 residues. CDR3 sequence: CASSFDSYSGNTIYF. The CDR3 nucleotides are TGTGCCAGCAGCTTCGACAGCTATTCTGGAAACACCATATATTTT. The whole variable domain, filled in from reference TRBV7-8 and TRBJ1-3, reads GAGVSQSPRYKVAKRGQDVALRCDPISGHVSLFWYQQALGQGPEFLTYFQNEAQLDKSGLPSDRFFAERPEGSVSTLKIQRTQQEDSAVYLCASSFDSYSGNTIYFGEGSWLTVV.

The rearrangement links TRBV27 to TRBJ2-1; no reliable D call. The germline V gene has CDR1 MNHEY and CDR2 SMNVEV (reference sequence). CDR3 length equals 15 residues. V was shortened by 3 bases and J by 5 bases, with 14 bases between the two germline ends. The CDR3 reads CASSFSRNVHNEQFF. CDR3 nucleotide sequence: TGTGCCAGCAGTTTCTCGAGGAATGTCCACAATGAGCAGTTCTTC.

V gene TRBV6-5 combines with J gene TRBJ1-6, with no clear D. V shed 7 bases and J shed 14 bases, with 24 bases lying between them. Germline V gives CDR1 MNHEY, CDR2 SVGAGI. This CDR3 region has 15 residues. DNA of the CDR3: TGTGCCAGCACCGCCAGGACGGCCGGTAAAGACACCCTCCACTTT. The encoded protein is CASTARTAGKDTLHF.

This clone was seen just once. V usage is TRBV2 and J usage is TRBJ1-5; D not resolved. The ends were cut back, 4 bases at V and 0 bases at J, with 7 bases in the middle. The germline V gene has CDR1 SNHLY and CDR2 FYNNEI. This CDR3 has 14 amino acids. CDR3 amino acids: CASSVQYSNQPQHF. In nucleotides, the CDR3 is TGTGCCAGCAGTGTTCAGTATAGCAATCAGCCCCAGCATTTT.

The chain couples TRBV7-3 to TRBJ1-2; 10 bases agree with TRBD1. Germline-derived CDR1 and CDR2 are SGHTA and FQGTGA. The CDR3 contains 15 residues. The V segment lost 4 bases and the J segment 4 bases; nucleotides outside the gene matches: 6. The CDR3 protein is CASSSSGTGAYGYTF. The CDR3 DNA follows: TGTGCCAGCAGCTCATCCGGGACAGGGGCCTATGGCTACACCTTC.

This chain links TRBV19 with TRBJ1-2, with a possible D match to TRBD1 (5 bases). Deletions cut 3 bases from V and 4 bases from J, with 9 bases between. The germline gives CDR1 LNHDA, CDR2 SQIVND (reference sequence). The length of the CDR3 is 13 residues. The CDR3 DNA is TGTGCCAGTAGTATTTCGACAGCCTATGGCTACACCTTC. Translated, it gives CASSISTAYGYTF.

V is TRBV30 and J is TRBJ2-5; D assignment may be TRBD1 or TRBD2 (5 bases each). The CDR3 contains 12 residues. The V gene's germline CDR1 is GTSNPN and CDR2 SVGIG (reference sequence). The V gene lost 1 base and the J gene lost 4 bases, with 7 bases spanning the gap. For the CDR3, the DNA is TGTGCCTGGAGTGGTGGGGGAGAGACCCAGTACTTC. This gives the protein CAWSGGGETQYF.

This chain uses TRBV4-2 with TRBJ2-3, with D tentatively TRBD2 (7 bases). From germline, CDR1 is LGHNA and CDR2 YNFKEQ. The V gene lost 0 bases and the J gene lost 3 bases, with 19 bases spanning the gap. CDR3 length: 18 amino acids. The CDR3 DNA follows: TGTGCCAGCAGCCAAGAGGCGGGGGCATACCCCCCAACAGATACGCAGTATTTT. Residues: CASSQEAGAYPPTDTQYF.

CDR3 in DNA: TGTGCCAGCAGCCCTCTTGCAGGTACCCAGAACACTGAAGCTTTCTTT. Protein sequence: CASSPLAGTQNTEAFF. The V call is TRBV5-4, the J call TRBJ1-1; D gene ambiguous. The V end lost 4 bases, the J end lost 1 base, and 17 bases lay between the germline ends. The CDR3 is 16 amino acids. Germline V gives CDR1 SGHNT, CDR2 YYREEE (reference sequence).

CDR3: CASSIPPRIGAYTGELFF. CDR3 DNA sequence: TGTGCCAGTAGTATCCCCCCCCGGATAGGGGCCTACACCGGGGAGCTGTTTTTT. This chain links TRBV19 with TRBJ2-2, with D possibly being TRBD1 (5 bases). The germline V gene has CDR1 LNHDA and CDR2 SQIVND (reference sequence). V lost 3 bases, J lost 3 bases, and 20 bases lay in between. The CDR3 length is 18 residues.

The chain uses TRBV5-3 and TRBJ1-4; D is perhaps TRBD1 (6 bases). TRBV5-3 falls under the ORF class, with uncertain function. The CDR3 is 15 residues long. Trimming removed 4 bases at V and 4 bases at J, with 14 bases between. The CDR3: CARSATGRGNEKLFF. In DNA, the CDR3 is TGTGCCAGAAGCGCGACAGGACGTGGTAATGAAAAACTGTTTTTT.

The V and J genes are TRBV5-1 and TRBJ1-3; D unclear. Germline V gives CDR1 SGHRS, CDR2 YFSETQ. V shed 4 bases and J shed 0 bases, with 11 bases lying between them. The CDR3 has 15 residues. The CDR3 DNA sequence: TGCGCCAGCAGCGCAGAACTATTCTCTGGAAACACCATATATTTT. Residues: CASSAELFSGNTIYF.